The next 30 T cell receptor beta chains were all read from a single sample in a study of regulatory T cells in long-lasting Graves disease. Regarding time point: persistent/refractory GD, antithyroid drugs over 5 years with positive TRAb. Scientists built the TCR library using RNA that was extracted from PBMCs. Both iRepertoire HTBI primers and Arm-PCR of CDR3 regions were used to build the TCR beta libraries. TCRdb passed the multiplex PCR reads through MiXCR, listing each CDR3 protein once. The table lists fewer than 600,000 distinct CDR3 sequences, approximately 23% of them singletons. The sequences come from peripheral blood mononuclear cells (PBMCs), collected when the disease was refractory, from a patient treated with antithyroid drugs. Receptor source: a female donor with Graves disease.

This clonotype was seen ten or more times. The J gene is TRBJ2-7, the V gene TRBV28; 7 nucleotides match TRBD2. This CDR3 has 15 amino acids. J lost 4 bases, V lost 6 bases, and 12 bases had no gene match. In germline, CDR1 is MDHEN, CDR2 SYDVKM. The DNA for the CDR3 is TGTGCCAGCAGCTCCACCGGGACTACCCTTTACGAGCAGTACTTC. It translates to CASSSTGTTLYEQYF.

The chain uses TRBV19 and TRBJ2-5; D is perhaps TRBD2 (6 bases). Trimming took 5 bases from V and 2 from J, leaving 12 bases between them. Germline V gives CDR1 LNHDA, CDR2 SQIVND (reference sequence). The CDR3 sequence is 14 residues long. The CDR3 sequence is CASSQRGRQETQYF. CDR3 coding DNA: TGTGCCAGTAGTCAAAGAGGGAGGCAAGAGACCCAGTACTTC.

This clonotype appeared many times. The rearrangement joins TRBV28 to TRBJ1-5; D is possibly TRBD1 (6 bases). V gave up 5 bases and J gave up 2 bases, with 13 bases separating them. The germline CDR1 and CDR2 sequences are MDHEN and SYDVKM. This CDR3 has 15 amino acids. The CDR3 region has the DNA TGTGCCAGCAGTACAACAGGGTTGGGCAATCAGCCCCAGCATTTT. This encodes CASSTTGLGNQPQHF.

Concerning this clonotype: This may stem from a read error, because a much larger clone lies one nucleotide away. The rearrangement uses TRBV12-3 or TRBV12-4 and TRBJ2-5, with a possible D match to TRBD2 (5 bases). The CDR3 is 12 residues long. Trimming stripped 10 bases from V and 4 bases from J, with 13 bases between. CDR3 region: CATTAASETQYF. The CDR3 region has the DNA TGTGCCACCACAGCGGCATCAGAGACCCAGTACTTC.

The chain joins TRBV7-2 to TRBJ2-2, with TRBD1 as a possible D gene (5 bases). V lost 1 base and J lost 7, with 13 bases in between. The germline V gene has CDR1 SGHTA and CDR2 FQGNSA. There are 15 residues in the CDR3. The CDR3 sequence: CASSLVAGFGGELFF. The CDR3 DNA sequence: TGTGCCAGCAGCTTAGTGGCAGGGTTTGGCGGGGAGCTGTTTTTT.

This clonotype was recorded at least ten times. This chain links TRBV28 with TRBJ2-7; TRBD1 might be the D (6 bases). Germline V gives CDR1 MDHEN, CDR2 SYDVKM. The V and J ends lost 8 bases and 3 bases respectively, with 11 bases between them. The CDR3 spans 12 residues. Here the CDR3 DNA reads TGTGCCAGCTACAGGGTTGGCTACGAGCAGTACTTC. Translation: CASYRVGYEQYF.

Many counts were recorded for this clonotype. V gene TRBV12-3 or TRBV12-4 combines with J gene TRBJ1-6, with no clear D. Trimming cost V 3 bases and J 7 bases, with 10 bases left between them. This CDR3 comprises 14 residues. The CDR3 bases are TGTGCCAGCAGTTTTAGGGAATACAATTCACCCCTCCACTTT. Translating gives CASSFREYNSPLHF.

This clonotype was seen at least ten times. The rearrangement uses TRBV7-2 and TRBJ2-7; a possible D gene is TRBD2 (5 bases). V lost 2 bases and J lost 2, with 10 bases in between. The CDR3 is 14 residues long. Germline assignment: CDR1 SGHTA and CDR2 FQGNSA. The CDR3 loop reads CASSLRDGTYEQYF. Written as DNA, the CDR3 is TGTGCCAGCAGCTTACGAGACGGGACCTACGAGCAGTACTTC.

This clonotype was detected ten times or more. The V call is TRBV2, the J call TRBJ1-2; D is ambiguous. The CDR3 totals 12 residues. The V gene's germline CDR1 is SNHLY and CDR2 FYNNEI. Trimming left V 4 bases short and J 8 bases short, with 11 bases between. The CDR3 is CASSVRGSGYTF. Written as DNA, the CDR3 is TGTGCCAGCAGTGTCCGGGGAAGCGGCTACACCTTC. Filled out from reference TRBV2 and TRBJ1-2, the complete variable domain reads EPEVTQTPSHQVTQMGQEVILRCVPISNHLYFYWYRQILGQKVEFLVSFYNNEISEKSEIFDDQFSVERPDGSNFTLKIRSTKLEDSAMYFCASSVRGSGYTFGSGTRLTVV.

This clonotype was observed many times. The chain is built from TRBV28 and TRBJ2-7; the match to TRBD1 covers 8 bases. This CDR3 has 15 amino acids. Trimming at V came to 4 bases and at J to 6 bases, leaving 11 bases not matched to a gene. The V gene's germline CDR1 is MDHEN and CDR2 SYDVKM. The CDR3 is CASSSPGGAKGEQYF. The DNA for the CDR3 is TGTGCCAGCAGTTCTCCAGGGGGCGCGAAGGGCGAGCAGTACTTC.

This clonotype was seen ten or more times. This rearrangement joins TRBV7-9 to TRBJ2-5; D is ambiguous. Germline assignment: CDR1 SEHNR and CDR2 FQNEAQ (reference sequence). The CDR3 is made up of 14 amino acids. The V gene lost 1 base and the J gene lost 1 base, with 7 bases spanning the gap. The CDR3 reads CASSLDRFQETQYF. The CDR3 region has the DNA TGTGCCAGCAGCTTAGATAGGTTCCAAGAGACCCAGTACTTC.

This clonotype was observed many times. One end of the junction varies from germline; a read error may be responsible. This chain uses TRBV7-2 with TRBJ2-7; 9 bases map to TRBD2. The CDR3 is made up of 15 amino acids. Germline-derived CDR1 and CDR2 are SGHTA and FQGNSA. CDR3 coding DNA: TGTGCCAGCAGCCTAGCGGGGCTCAGCTCCTACGAGCAGTACTTC. This encodes CASSLAGLSSYEQYF.

This clonotype was found a few times. The chain links TRBV4-2 to TRBJ1-5; D might be TRBD1 (6 bases). The CDR3 sequence is 15 residues long. Trimming removed 0 bases at V and 3 bases at J, with 9 bases between. Looked up from germline, CDR1 is LGHNA and CDR2 is YNFKEQ. The DNA for the CDR3 is TGTGCCAGCAGCCAAGATCCAGGGGCCAATCAGCCCCAGCATTTT. This translates into CASSQDPGANQPQHF.

This clonotype came up many times. The chain links TRBV29-1 to TRBJ1-1; no reliable D call. The CDR3 is made up of 11 amino acids. Germline V gene lookup returns CDR1 SQVTM and CDR2 ANQGSEA. V shed 7 bases and J shed 1 base, with 7 bases lying between them. This chain's CDR3 is CSADKNTEAFF. Here the CDR3 DNA reads TGCAGCGCCGACAAGAACACTGAAGCTTTCTTT.

A few counts support this clonotype. The rearrangement uses TRBV6-1 and TRBJ1-3, with 9 bases matching TRBD1. V shed 8 bases, J shed 2 bases, and the junction held 13 bases outside the gene matches. CDR1 is MNHNS, CDR2 SASEGT, per germline. The CDR3 length is 17 residues. The DNA for the CDR3 is TGTGCCAGCGTCGGGACAGGGTTTTATTCCGCTGGAAACACCATATATTTT. Residues: CASVGTGFYSAGNTIYF.

This clonotype showed up just a few times. This chain joins TRBV29-1 and TRBJ1-1, with D maybe TRBD1 (6 bases). Germline values: CDR1 SQVTM, CDR2 ANQGSEA. The CDR3 runs 15 residues. Trimming removed 4 bases at V and 3 bases at J, with 18 bases between. The CDR3 sequence: CSVVPGHRLYTEAFF. CDR3 sequence (DNA): TGCAGCGTTGTCCCGGGACACAGGTTATACACTGAAGCTTTCTTT.

This clonotype was counted at least ten times. The J gene is TRBJ2-2, the V gene TRBV29-1; D is unclear. V was cut by 0 bases and J by 1 base, with 3 bases left in between. The CDR3 has 13 residues. Germline V gene data show CDR1 as SQVTM and CDR2 as ANQGSEA. The CDR3 sequence: CSVEEENTGELFF. For the CDR3, the DNA is TGCAGCGTTGAAGAGGAGAACACCGGGGAGCTGTTTTTT.

This rearrangement joins TRBV28 to TRBJ2-7; 10 nucleotides agree with TRBD2. The CDR3 spans 17 residues. Germline V gene data show CDR1 as MDHEN and CDR2 as SYDVKM. The J segment lost 3 bases and the V segment lost 11 bases, leaving 19 bases of the junction unmatched. CDR3 protein: CAERHAEDRTSGYEQYF. The CDR3 DNA sequence: TGTGCCGAAAGACACGCAGAAGACCGGACTAGCGGCTACGAGCAGTACTTC.

This rearrangement joins TRBV6-9 to TRBJ1-1; D gene ambiguous. This CDR3 contains 16 residues. Trimming cost V 5 bases and J 1 base, with 17 bases left between them. Germline CDR1 reads MNHGY; CDR2 reads SVAAGI. This CDR3 reads CASSIRTDGPNTEAFF. The CDR3 nucleotides are TGTGCCAGCAGTATTCGGACGGACGGACCGAACACTGAAGCTTTCTTT.

The chain couples TRBV9 to TRBJ2-5, with 11 bases lining up with TRBD2. This CDR3 has 17 residues. V gave up 4 bases and J gave up 5 bases; unmatched junction bases: 13. CDR1 SGDLS and CDR2 YYNGEE come from the germline V gene. This CDR3 reads CASSLASGRPQEETQYF. Here the CDR3 DNA reads TGTGCCAGCAGCCTCGCTAGCGGGAGGCCCCAGGAGGAGACCCAGTACTTC.

This rearrangement joins TRBV4-3 to TRBJ2-2; tentatively, D is TRBD1 (5 bases). The CDR3 sequence is 15 residues long. V dropped 6 bases and J dropped 3 bases, with 14 bases sitting between them. CDR1 is LGHNA, CDR2 YSLEER, per germline. For the CDR3, the DNA is TGCGCCAGCAGGGTAGGGGAATCGGACACCGGGGAGCTGTTTTTT. As protein: CASRVGESDTGELFF.

This clonotype has a count of ten or more. The chain has TRBV11-3 and TRBJ1-1, with D unresolved. Trimming pared 5 bases from V and 1 base from J, leaving 11 bases between. This CDR3 has 14 amino acids. CDR1 and CDR2 from the germline V gene are SGHNT and YENEEA. This CDR3 reads CASSPDGSNTEAFF. The CDR3 region has the DNA TGTGCCAGCAGCCCCGACGGCTCGAACACTGAAGCTTTCTTT.

This clonotype was seen many times. The J gene is TRBJ1-5, the V gene TRBV12-3 or TRBV12-4; TRBD1 agrees at 8 bases. The length of the CDR3 is 14 residues. With 7 bases clipped from V and 2 bases from J, the junction kept 4 bases outside the gene matches. DNA of the CDR3: TGTGCCAGCACAGACAGGGGTGGCAATCAGCCCCAGCATTTT. The encoded protein is CASTDRGGNQPQHF.

The genes are TRBV7-8 and TRBJ2-2; TRBD2 aligns across 7 bases. The CDR3 contains 15 residues. Germline V gene data show CDR1 as SGHVS and CDR2 as FQNEAQ. Germline trimming cut 5 bases from V and 1 base from J; bases unmatched to any gene: 4. The CDR3 region is CASSAAGRNTGELFF. The CDR3 coding sequence is TGTGCCAGCAGCGCAGCGGGGAGGAACACCGGGGAGCTGTTTTTT.

This clonotype came up many times. This rearrangement joins TRBV6-1 to TRBJ1-2; TRBD1 might be the D (5 bases). The germline CDR1 and CDR2 sequences are MNHNS and SASEGT. Trimming pared 6 bases from V and 1 base from J, leaving 6 bases between. The CDR3 runs to 12 residues. This CDR3 reads CASSRDNYGYTF. CDR3 DNA sequence: TGTGCCAGCAGCAGGGATAACTATGGCTACACCTTC.

This clonotype came up many times. CDR3 amino acids: CASSSPRTDENTEAFF. In DNA, the CDR3 is TGTGCCAGCAGTTCACCCCGGACAGACGAGAACACTGAAGCTTTCTTT. This chain joins TRBV6-5 and TRBJ1-1; D perhaps matches TRBD1 (6 bases). The CDR3 contains 16 residues. CDR1 and CDR2 from the germline V gene are MNHEY and SVGAGI. The V and J ends lost 4 bases and 1 base respectively, with 16 bases between them.

On this clonotype itself: The CDR3 does not close with the conserved phenylalanine or tryptophan, likely indicating a read error. The chain employs TRBV20-1 and TRBJ2-5, with D possibly being TRBD2 (6 bases). Trimming pared 3 bases from V and 2 bases from J, leaving 10 bases between. Germline CDR1 and CDR2: DFQATT and SNEGSKA (reference sequence). This CDR3 has 13 amino acids. This chain's CDR3 is CSARGLVQETQYL. In DNA, the CDR3 is TGCAGTGCTAGGGGACTGGTACAAGAGACCCAGTACCTC.

This clonotype was detected only a few times. The chain combines TRBV3-1 with TRBJ1-1, with D uncertain. V was trimmed by 3 bases and J by 1 base, leaving 12 bases between them. Per the germline V gene, CDR1 is LGHDT and CDR2 is YNNKEL (reference sequence). This CDR3 is 15 amino acids long. For the CDR3, the DNA is TGTGCCAGCAGCCACCGACACTACCCGAACACTGAAGCTTTCTTT. Encoded protein: CASSHRHYPNTEAFF.

This rearrangement joins TRBV30 to TRBJ1-1; no clear D. In germline, CDR1 is GTSNPN, CDR2 SVGIG (reference sequence). This CDR3 spans 13 amino acids. Between the trimmed V and J ends, which lost 0 bases and 4 bases, there was a span of 9 bases. In nucleotides, the CDR3 is TGTGCCTGGAGTGTCTTGAGAGGCACTGAAGCTTTCTTT. It encodes CAWSVLRGTEAFF.

The rearrangement links TRBV7-3 to TRBJ2-2, with 13 positions matching TRBD2. CDR1 and CDR2 (germline): SGHTA, FQGTGA. The V segment lost 5 bases and the J segment 1 base; nucleotides outside the gene matches: 4. CDR3 length: 17 amino acids. The chain's CDR3 is CASSPGTSGVNTGELFF. As DNA, the CDR3 is TGTGCCAGCAGCCCCGGGACTAGCGGGGTGAACACCGGGGAGCTGTTTTTT.